This T cell receptor (beta chain) derives from a study of OX40 agonist ivuxolimab in advanced cancers. Describing the broader study: Ivuxolimab was a fully human IgG2 agonistic monoclonal antibody targeting the costimulatory receptor OX40 (CD134). In the dose-escalation cohort, 65% to 85% of patients were male, and the mean age was around 60 years with a range of roughly 20 to 80. Of the roughly 52 dose-escalation patients, hepatocellular carcinoma was present in around 19, melanoma in approximately 15, renal cell carcinoma in 9 and head and neck cancer in 9. Peripheral TCRbeta sequencing was intended to test whether TCR sequence diversity was altered and clonal T-cell expansion was caused by ivuxolimab. Intravenous ivuxolimab was administered to patients every 2 weeks at six dose levels: 0.01, 0.1, 0.3, 1.5, 3 and 10 mg/kg. Partial responses were achieved by three dose-escalation patients, of whom one had hepatocellular carcinoma and two had cutaneous melanoma. Patients were allowed to have had prior anti-PD-1, anti-PD-L1 or anti-CTLA-4 therapy, and approximately 39% of the dose-escalation patients had been treated with checkpoint inhibitors. The monotherapy dose-escalation portion (N ≈ 50 patients) of the phase I ivuxolimab trial is reported in the paper.

Genomic DNA was extracted from sorted cells for sequencing of the TCRbeta CDR3 region. The immunoSEQ Assay was used for sequencing of TCRbeta CDR3 regions. As stored in TCRdb, this immuneACCESS dataset retains in-frame rearrangements with V and J assigned. A fraction of the clones does not appear; measured against another copy, unresolved V genes explain less than half of the discrepancy, and the remainder lacks a known reason. The sample table contains roughly 60,000 clones; only one count was recorded for 84% of them. The top ten clonotypes cover roughly 4.4% of the sample. This clone was picked up a small number of times. Its antigen remains undetermined. Within one base of it there is no much larger clone, and no base qualities were kept. CDR1 and CDR2, looked up from the germline V gene, are SNHLY and FYNNEI. From cysteine to phenylalanine, the CDR3 is 13 amino acids long. The read is trimmed to its CDR3 DNA, 39 bases read in frame from base 1. V and J are truncated by 7 bases and 0 bases respectively, leaving an intervening sequence of 9 bases.

The study at large found these results: Low levels of normalized T-cell clonal expansion were also seen in some patients who did not respond. After ivuxolimab, CD8+ T cells had more expanded clones than CD4+ T cells on average. The antigen specificity of the clonally expanded peripheral T cells was not determined. At doses from 0.1 to 3.0 mg/kg, clonal expansion was seen in both CD4+ and CD8+ blood T cells between baseline and week 6. In the 0.1-3.0 mg/kg groups, partial responders had among the lowest normalized peripheral clonal expansion, particularly in CD8+ T cells.

Patients with autoimmune disease history or receiving systemic immunosuppression were excluded from the trial. Peripheral blood for TCR sequencing was drawn from every dose cohort at baseline, at cycle 4 day 1 and at cycle 7 day 1. The samples were taken from a phase I, first-in-human, multicenter, open-label dose-escalation trial of ivuxolimab. The trial enrolled adults with locally advanced or metastatic head and neck squamous cell, hepatocellular, melanoma or renal cell carcinoma. Before TCR sequencing, CD4+ and CD8+ T cells were separately sorted from peripheral blood. The source was CD4+ or CD8+ T cells sorted from blood, collected in a trial of the OX40 agonist ivuxolimab. Rearrangement joined TRBV2 to TRBJ2-5; TRBD1 might be the D gene, on 6 matching bases. The source of this sequence is an adult with an advanced solid tumor such as melanoma, head and neck, liver or kidney cancer. The CDR3 corresponds to CASKTGYQETQYF. At the DNA level, the sequence is TGTGCCAGCAAAACAGGGTACCAAGAGACCCAGTACTTC.